This paragraph covers one T cell receptor (beta chain) sequence. This clone was picked up one time. What antigen it recognizes has not been identified. Qualities for individual bases were not recorded, and no much larger clone is one base off. Reading the label with the study, this specimen's time point is: about 28 days (+/-7) after the second vaccine dose. AZD1222 recipients with second doses at about 4 weeks or about 12 weeks were pooled, because spike-specific TCR depth and breadth did not differ between schedules. The vaccinee samples were drawn from two UK trials, COV001 and COV002, one of which was a single-blind randomized controlled phase 2/3 trial testing AZD1222 (ChAdOx1 nCoV-19) in healthy adults. Trial participant PBMC samples were collected at day 0 and day 28 after the second dose for TCRbeta chain sequencing. CDR1 and CDR2 were assigned from the germline V gene as MDHEN and SYDVKM. V and J are trimmed by 6 bases and 6 bases, and the gene matches miss 9 bases of the junction. The CDR3 holds 15 amino acids from the cysteine to the phenylalanine. Of all the DNA, just the CDR3 is kept, 45 bases in frame from base 1.

The data originate from a study of T cell responses to AZD1222 COVID-19 vaccine (dated by TCRdb to the early 2020s). Broadly, across the study: A total of 233 trial participants underwent TCR sequencing, of whom about 210 received two doses of AZD1222 and some 25 received two doses of the MenACWY control vaccine. Trial participants were enrolled into age subgroups of 18-55, 56-69 and 70-plus years, which contained approximately 150, 28 and 58 TCR-sequenced participants, respectively.

The CDR3 regions of human TCRbeta chains were subjected to immunosequencing. Per the source publication's procedure: TCRs in the repertoires were compared against a reference library of SARS-CoV-2-specific TCRs that had been generated with the MIRA antigen-specificity platform. Breadth was defined as the fraction of unique TCRs that were SARS-CoV-2-associated, and depth was defined as the fraction of total T cells that were SARS-CoV-2-associated. Using the MIRA data, every spike-specific TCR was mapped to the spike region that the TCR reacted to and assigned to either a CD4 or a CD8 class. Log10-transformed breadth and depth values were compared by one-way ANOVA with Sidak's multiple comparisons tests. This immuneACCESS table, as held by TCRdb, lists in-frame sequences with V and J called but not all clones. Of the missing ones, under half trace to an unresolved V gene in checked studies; the others have no known cause. That table gives V, J and clone size, and the DNA gave D and trimming. Within this sample are about 100,000 clones, with approximately 90% of them counted one time only. Approximately 9% of the sample goes to the ten largest clones.

What the study reported, not specific to this receptor: Most participants were white British and females outnumbered males, and the authors suggested that clonal diversity may have been underestimated. The 56-69-year group was small, and its depth increase did not reach significance, likely because of low power. Epitopes outside the regions mutated in the B.1.351 and B.1.1.7 variants were reportedly recognized by nearly half of the unique spike-specific TCRs. No day 14 peak-response samples were available, so repertoires were characterized only after the peak T cell response. Conclusions about previously exposed vaccinees were limited because only six AZD1222 recipients were SARS-CoV-2 seropositive at baseline. CD4 TCRs associated with the vaccine covered the entire spike protein, and the dominant responses were in regions 160-218 and 743-854. Spike-specific TCR breadth and depth rose significantly after two AZD1222 doses compared with day 0 and with MenACWY recipients.

This receptor was obtained from an adult who received the AZD1222 COVID-19 vaccine. This receptor chain uses TRBV28 and TRBJ2-2, with 8 middle bases fitting TRBD2. The sequenced sample was peripheral blood, obtained 28 days after the second AZD1222 dose. The CDR3 region reads CASRLRGLVAGELFF. The sequence in DNA is TGTGCCAGCAGACTTCGGGGACTAGTGGCCGGGGAGCTGTTTTTT.